A selection of T cell receptor beta chains follows, all from one sample in a study of T cell responses to AZD1222 COVID-19 vaccine. Assay: immunoSEQ multiplex PCR; the TCRdb copy retains only in-frame clones and omits some. The top ten hold about 0.91% of the sample, which has about 130,000 clones, 85% to 95% seen once. The sample in question was peripheral blood, obtained on day 0 of AZD1222 vaccination. The receptor set was obtained from an adult in good health. Both conserved end residues are part of each CDR3. D genes are given only for firm matches.

TRBV6-5	TRBJ1-2	TRBD1	TGTGCCAGCAGTTACTCGGCGGGGCAGGGGGGAGACTACACCTTC	CASSYSAGQGGDYTF
TRBV6-1	TRBJ1-6	NA	TGTGCCAGCAGTGAATACGAGGGTGTGAGTTCACCCCTCCACTTT	CASSEYEGVSSPLHF
TRBV4-1	TRBJ1-4	NA	TGCGCCAGCAGCCATGAGGAGGCAGGGTCCAATGAAAAACTGTTTTTT	CASSHEEAGSNEKLFF
TRBV5-1	TRBJ1-4	NA	TGCGCCAGCAGCTTCGAGGCTAATGAAAAACTGTTTTTT	CASSFEANEKLFF
TRBV6-5	TRBJ1-1	NA	TGTGCCAGTTCCCGAATAAGGAACACTGAAGCTTTCTTT	CASSRIRNTEAFF
TRBV6-1	TRBJ2-7	TRBD2	TGTGCCAGCAGTGAATGGGAGGGGCCCACCTACGAGCAGTACTTC	CASSEWEGPTYEQYF
TRBV9	TRBJ2-1	NA	TGTGCCAGCAGCGTAGAAGGGTATAATCACAATGAGCAGTTCTTC	CASSVEGYNHNEQFF
TRBV5-1	TRBJ2-5	TRBD1	TGCGCCAGCAGCTTCGGGACAGGGAGAGAGACCCAGTACTTC	CASSFGTGRETQYF
TRBV7-9	TRBJ2-3	NA	TGTGCCAGCAGCCCCCGTGGGCCAGATACGCAGTATTTT	CASSPRGPDTQYF
TRBV29-1	TRBJ1-2	NA	TGCAGCGTTGCAAAGGGGAACTATGGCTACACCTTC	CSVAKGNYGYTF
TRBV10-1	TRBJ1-1	NA	TGCGCCAGCAGTGAGATGGAGACCTACGGGGCTTTCTTT	CASSEMETYGAFF